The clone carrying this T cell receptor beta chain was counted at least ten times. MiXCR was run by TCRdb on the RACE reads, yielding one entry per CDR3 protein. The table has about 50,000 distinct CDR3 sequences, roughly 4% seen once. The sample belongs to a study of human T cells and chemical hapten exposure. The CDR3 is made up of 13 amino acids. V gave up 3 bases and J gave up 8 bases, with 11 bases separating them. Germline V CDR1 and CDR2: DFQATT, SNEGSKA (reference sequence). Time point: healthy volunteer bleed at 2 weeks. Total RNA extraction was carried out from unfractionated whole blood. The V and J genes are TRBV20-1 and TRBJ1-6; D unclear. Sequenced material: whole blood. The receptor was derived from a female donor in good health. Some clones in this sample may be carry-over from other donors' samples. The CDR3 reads CSASRQSDSPLHF. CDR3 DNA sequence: TGCAGTGCTAGTAGGCAGTCTGATTCACCCCTCCACTTT.